This TCR beta chain was profiled in a study of response to subunit inactivated influenza vaccine. This clonotype was picked up a small number of times. TCRdb recomputed calls from the RT-PCR reads with MiXCR, one row per CDR3 protein. The table shows more than 450,000 distinct CDR3 sequences, with around 11% occurring only once. CDR1 SNHLY and CDR2 FYNNEI come from the germline V gene. Trimming shortened V by 4 bases and J by 3 bases, and 16 bases separated the two germline ends. The CDR3 totals 15 residues. Another study also made use of these data, one on T cells expressing NK-cell markers. That investigation notes: TCR beta cDNA was made by 5'RACE template switching with UMIs.

This chain uses TRBV2 with TRBJ2-7; either TRBD1 or TRBD2 may fit D (5 bases each). The specimen comprised PBMCs from blood, sampled on the day of vaccination. This clonotype was sampled from a man aged 45-60 years who received an inactivated influenza vaccine. CDR3 sequence (DNA): TGTGCCAGCAGTGGAGGGACCGACCCCTTCTACGAGCAGTACTTC. It yields the protein CASSGGTDPFYEQYF.